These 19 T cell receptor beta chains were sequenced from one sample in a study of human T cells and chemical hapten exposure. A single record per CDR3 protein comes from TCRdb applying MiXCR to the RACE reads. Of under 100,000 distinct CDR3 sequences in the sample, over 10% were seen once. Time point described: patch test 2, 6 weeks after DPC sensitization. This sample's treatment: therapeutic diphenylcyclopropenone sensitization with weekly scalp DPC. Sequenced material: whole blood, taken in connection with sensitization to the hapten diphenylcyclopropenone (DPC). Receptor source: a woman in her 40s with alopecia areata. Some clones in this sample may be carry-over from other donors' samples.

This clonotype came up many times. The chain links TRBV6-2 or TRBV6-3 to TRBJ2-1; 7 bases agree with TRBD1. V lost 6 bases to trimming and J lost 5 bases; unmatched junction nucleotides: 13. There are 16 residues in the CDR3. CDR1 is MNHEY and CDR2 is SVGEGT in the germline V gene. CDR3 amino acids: CASRRRRGPLDNEQFF. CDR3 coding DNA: TGTGCCAGCAGACGCCGAAGGGGGCCGTTGGACAATGAGCAGTTCTTC.

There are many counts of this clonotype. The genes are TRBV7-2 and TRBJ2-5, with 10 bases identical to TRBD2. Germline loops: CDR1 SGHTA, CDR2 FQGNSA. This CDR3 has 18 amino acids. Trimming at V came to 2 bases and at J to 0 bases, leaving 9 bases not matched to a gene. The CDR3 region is CASSLYELGLAYQETQYF. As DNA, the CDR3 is TGTGCCAGCAGCTTATATGAGCTGGGACTAGCGTACCAAGAGACCCAGTACTTC.

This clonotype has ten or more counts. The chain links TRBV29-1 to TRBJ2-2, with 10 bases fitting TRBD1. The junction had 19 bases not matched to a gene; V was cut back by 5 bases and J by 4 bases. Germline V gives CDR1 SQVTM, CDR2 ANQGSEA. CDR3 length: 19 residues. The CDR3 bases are TGCAGCGTTCCATTAAATAGACAGGGGGCGCCCGGGGCCACCGGGGAGCTGTTTTTT. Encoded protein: CSVPLNRQGAPGATGELFF.

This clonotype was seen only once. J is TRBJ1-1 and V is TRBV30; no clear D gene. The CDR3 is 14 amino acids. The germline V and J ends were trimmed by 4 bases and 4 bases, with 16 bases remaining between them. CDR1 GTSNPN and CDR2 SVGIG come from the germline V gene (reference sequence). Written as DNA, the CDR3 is TGTGCCTGGATGACTGGCAGGACGGTCACTGAAGCTTTCTTT. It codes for CAWMTGRTVTEAFF. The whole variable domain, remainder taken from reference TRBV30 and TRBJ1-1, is SQTIHQWPATLVQPVGSPLSLECTVEGTSNPNLYWYRQAAGRGLQLLFYSVGIGQISSEVPQNLSASRPQDRQFILSSKKLLLSDSGFYLCAWMTGRTVTEAFFGQGTRLTVV.

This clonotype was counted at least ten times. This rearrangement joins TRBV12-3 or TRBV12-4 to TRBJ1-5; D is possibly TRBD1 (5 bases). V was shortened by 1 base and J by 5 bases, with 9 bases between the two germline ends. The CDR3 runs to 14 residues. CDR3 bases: TGTGCCAGCAGTTTAGGGTCAGGGCATCAGCCCCAGCATTTT. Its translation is CASSLGSGHQPQHF.

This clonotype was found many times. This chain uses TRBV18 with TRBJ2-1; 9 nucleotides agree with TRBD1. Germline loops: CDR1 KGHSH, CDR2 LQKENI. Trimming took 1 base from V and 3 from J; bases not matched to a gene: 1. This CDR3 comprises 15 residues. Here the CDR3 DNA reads TGTGCCAGCTCACCACGGACAGGGGTCTACAATGAGCAGTTCTTC. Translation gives CASSPRTGVYNEQFF.

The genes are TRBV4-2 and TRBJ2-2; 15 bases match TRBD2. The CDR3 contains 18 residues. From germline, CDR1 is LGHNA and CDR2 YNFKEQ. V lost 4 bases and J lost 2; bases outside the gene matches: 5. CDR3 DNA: TGTGCCAGCAGCCCTGGACTAGCGGGGGGGCTCAACACCGGGGAGCTGTTTTTT. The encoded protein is CASSPGLAGGLNTGELFF.

Written as DNA, the CDR3 is TGCAGTGCACCCGACAGGGGAGGTGAAGCTTTCTTT. Its translation is CSAPDRGGEAFF. The chain links TRBV20-1 to TRBJ1-1, with 8 nucleotides matching TRBD1. Germline V gene sequence: CDR1 DFQATT, CDR2 SNEGSKA (reference sequence). The CDR3 is 12 residues long. With 6 bases clipped from V and 7 bases from J, the junction kept 7 bases outside the gene matches.

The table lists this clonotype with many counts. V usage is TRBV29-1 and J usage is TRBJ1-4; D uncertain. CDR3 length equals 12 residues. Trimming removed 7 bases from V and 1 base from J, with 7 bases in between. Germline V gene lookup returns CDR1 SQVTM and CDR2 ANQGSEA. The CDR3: CSGGQTNEKLFF. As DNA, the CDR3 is TGCAGCGGCGGGCAAACTAATGAAAAACTGTTTTTT.

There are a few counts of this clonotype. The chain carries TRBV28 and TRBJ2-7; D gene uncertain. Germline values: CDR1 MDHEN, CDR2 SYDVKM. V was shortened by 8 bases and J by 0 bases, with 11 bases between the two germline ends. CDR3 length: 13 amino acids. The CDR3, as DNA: TGTGCCAGCCGTCCGGGCTCCTCCTACGAGCAGTACTTC. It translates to CASRPGSSYEQYF.

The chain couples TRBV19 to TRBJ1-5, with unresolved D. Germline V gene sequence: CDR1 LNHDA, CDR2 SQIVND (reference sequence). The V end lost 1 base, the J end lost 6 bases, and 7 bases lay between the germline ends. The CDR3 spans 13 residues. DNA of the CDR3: TGTGCCAGTAGTATAGGATGGGGTCAGCCCCAGCATTTT. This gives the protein CASSIGWGQPQHF.

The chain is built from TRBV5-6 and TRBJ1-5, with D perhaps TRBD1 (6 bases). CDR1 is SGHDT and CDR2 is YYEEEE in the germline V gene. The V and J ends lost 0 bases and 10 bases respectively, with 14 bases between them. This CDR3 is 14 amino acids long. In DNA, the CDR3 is TGTGCCAGCAGCTTGGGCAGCCGCAGGGGACCCCAGCATTTT. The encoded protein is CASSLGSRRGPQHF. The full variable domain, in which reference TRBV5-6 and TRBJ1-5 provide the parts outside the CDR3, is DAGVTQSPTHLIKTRGQQVTLRCSPKSGHDTVSWYQQALGQGPQFIFQYYEEEERQRGNFPDRFSGHQFPNYSSELNVNALLLGDSALYLCASSLGSRRGPQHFGDGTRLSIL.

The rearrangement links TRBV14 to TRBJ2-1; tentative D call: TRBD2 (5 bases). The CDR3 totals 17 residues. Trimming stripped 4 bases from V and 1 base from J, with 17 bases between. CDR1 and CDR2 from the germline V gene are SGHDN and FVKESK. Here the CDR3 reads CASSRGEGLGSYNEQFF. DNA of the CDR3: TGTGCCAGCAGCCGTGGAGAGGGCTTGGGGTCCTACAATGAGCAGTTCTTC.

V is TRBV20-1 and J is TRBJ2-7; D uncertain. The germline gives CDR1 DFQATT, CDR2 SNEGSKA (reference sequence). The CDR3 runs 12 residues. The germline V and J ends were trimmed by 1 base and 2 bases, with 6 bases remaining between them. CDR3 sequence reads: CSARGRAYEQYF. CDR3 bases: TGCAGTGCTAGAGGCAGAGCCTACGAGCAGTACTTC.

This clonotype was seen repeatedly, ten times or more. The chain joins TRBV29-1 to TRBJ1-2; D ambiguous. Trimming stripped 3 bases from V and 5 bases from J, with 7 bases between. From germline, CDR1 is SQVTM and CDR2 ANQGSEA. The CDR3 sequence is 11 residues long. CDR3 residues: CSVDGVYGYTF. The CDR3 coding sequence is TGCAGCGTTGACGGGGTTTATGGCTACACCTTC.

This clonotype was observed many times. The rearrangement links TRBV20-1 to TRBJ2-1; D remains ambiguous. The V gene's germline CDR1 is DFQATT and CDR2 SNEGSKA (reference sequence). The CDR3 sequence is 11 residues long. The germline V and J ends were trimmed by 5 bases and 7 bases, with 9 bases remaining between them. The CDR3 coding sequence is TGCAGTGCTTCCACCAGTAATGAGCAGTTCTTC. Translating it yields CSASTSNEQFF.

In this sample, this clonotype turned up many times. CDR3 bases: TGTGCCAGCTCACCAGGGGAATTATTCGAGCAGTACTTC. The encoded protein is CASSPGELFEQYF. V usage is TRBV18 and J usage is TRBJ2-7; D gene unclear. Looked up from germline, CDR1 is KGHSH and CDR2 is LQKENI. Trimming left V 2 bases short and J 6 bases short, with 11 bases between. The CDR3 has 13 residues. The full variable domain, completed using reference TRBV18 and TRBJ2-7, is NAGVMQNPRHLVRRRGQEARLRCSPMKGHSHVYWYRQLPEEGLKFMVYLQKENIIDESGMPKERFSAEFPKEGPSILRIQQVVRGDSAAYFCASSPGELFEQYFGPGTRLTVT.

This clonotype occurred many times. Here the CDR3 reads CSARPNGLLEQYF. The CDR3, as DNA: TGCAGTGCTAGACCCAACGGACTACTCGAGCAGTACTTC. V gene TRBV20-1 combines with J gene TRBJ2-7; a weak D match, TRBD2 (6 bases). The V end lost 2 bases, the J end lost 6 bases, and 14 bases lay between the germline ends. The length of the CDR3 is 13 residues. Per germline, CDR1 DFQATT and CDR2 SNEGSKA (reference sequence).

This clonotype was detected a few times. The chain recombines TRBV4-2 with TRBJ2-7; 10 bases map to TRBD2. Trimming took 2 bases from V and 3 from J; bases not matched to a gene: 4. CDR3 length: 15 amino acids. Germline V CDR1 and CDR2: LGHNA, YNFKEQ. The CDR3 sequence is CASSQSTSGNYEQYF. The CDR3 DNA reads TGTGCCAGCAGCCAATCCACTAGCGGGAACTACGAGCAGTACTTC.